This T cell receptor (beta chain) comes out of a study of T cells in narcolepsy. Looking at the study overall: Enrolled donors included narcolepsy type 1 or type 2 patients and healthy controls.

About this clone itself: What it binds is not known.

Whole-study results and caveats: Same-patient CSF and blood CD4+ T cell clonotypes included HCRT-specific and TRIB2-specific autoreactive ones. In some patient and control memory CD4+ samples, autoreactive clones were absent. Autoreactive clonotypes reportedly recurred in blood of same and different patients, not controls.

Libraries were prepared by immunoSEQ multiplex PCR; TCRdb keeps only in-frame clonotypes and omits some of them. The sample carries tens of thousands of clones, approximately 90% recorded once. CDR1 SGHRS and CDR2 YFSETQ come from the germline V gene. The CDR3 has 18 residues. V shed 2 bases, J shed 0 bases, and the junction held 7 bases outside the gene matches. This receptor was taken from a human donor with narcolepsy. Sequenced input: CD45RA- memory CD4+ T cells from PBMCs. The chain links TRBV5-1 to TRBJ2-1; 11 bases align to TRBD2. The CDR3 region is CASSLLAGGRLSYNEQFF. As DNA, the CDR3 is TGCGCCAGCAGCTTATTAGCGGGGGGGCGCCTCTCCTACAATGAGCAGTTCTTC.